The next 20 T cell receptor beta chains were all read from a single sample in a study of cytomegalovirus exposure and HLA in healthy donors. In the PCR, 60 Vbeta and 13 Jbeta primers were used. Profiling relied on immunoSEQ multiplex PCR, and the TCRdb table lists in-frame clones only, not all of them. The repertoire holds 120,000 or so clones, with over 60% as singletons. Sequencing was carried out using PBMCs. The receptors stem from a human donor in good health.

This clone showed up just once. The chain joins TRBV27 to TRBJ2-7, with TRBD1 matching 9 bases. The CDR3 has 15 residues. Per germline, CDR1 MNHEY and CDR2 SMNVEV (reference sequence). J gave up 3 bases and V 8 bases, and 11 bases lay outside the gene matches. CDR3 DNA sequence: TGTGCCAGCGGCCCACGCCGGGACAGGGTCTACGAGCAGTACTTC. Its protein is CASGPRRDRVYEQYF.

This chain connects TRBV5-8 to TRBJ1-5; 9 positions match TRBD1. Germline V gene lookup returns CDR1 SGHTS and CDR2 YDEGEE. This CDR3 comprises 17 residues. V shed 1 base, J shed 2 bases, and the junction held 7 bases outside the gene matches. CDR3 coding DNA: TGTGCCAGCAGCTTGTTGAAATGGACAGGGGGCAATCAGCCCCAGCATTTT. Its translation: CASSLLKWTGGNQPQHF.

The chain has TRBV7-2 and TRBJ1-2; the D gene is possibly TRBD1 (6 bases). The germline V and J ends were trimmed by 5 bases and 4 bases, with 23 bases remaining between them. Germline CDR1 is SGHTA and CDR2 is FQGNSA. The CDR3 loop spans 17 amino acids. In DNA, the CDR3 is TGTGCCAGCAGCCCCCAGACAGGATTGGAGCGCAGCTATGGCTACACCTTC. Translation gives CASSPQTGLERSYGYTF.

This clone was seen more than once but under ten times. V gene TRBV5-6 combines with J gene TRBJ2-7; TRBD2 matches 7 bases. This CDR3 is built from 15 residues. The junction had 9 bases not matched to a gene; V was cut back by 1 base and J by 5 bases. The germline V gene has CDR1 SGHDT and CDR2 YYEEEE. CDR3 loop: CASSLFYPGGNEQYF. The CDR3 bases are TGTGCCAGCAGCTTGTTTTATCCGGGAGGAAACGAGCAGTACTTC.

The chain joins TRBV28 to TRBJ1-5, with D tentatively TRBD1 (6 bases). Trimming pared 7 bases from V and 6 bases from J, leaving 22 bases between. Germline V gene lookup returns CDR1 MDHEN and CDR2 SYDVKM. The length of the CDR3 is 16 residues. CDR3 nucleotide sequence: TGTGCCAGCACCCAGGCTTGGACAGTTTCCGGTCAGCCCCAGCATTTT. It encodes CASTQAWTVSGQPQHF.

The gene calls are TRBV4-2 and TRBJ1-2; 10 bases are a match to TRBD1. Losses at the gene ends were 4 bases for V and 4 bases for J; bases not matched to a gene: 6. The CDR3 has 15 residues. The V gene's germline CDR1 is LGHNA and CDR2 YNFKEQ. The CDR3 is CASSPGDRGGYGYTF. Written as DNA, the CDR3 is TGTGCCAGCAGCCCCGGGGACAGGGGAGGCTATGGCTACACCTTC.

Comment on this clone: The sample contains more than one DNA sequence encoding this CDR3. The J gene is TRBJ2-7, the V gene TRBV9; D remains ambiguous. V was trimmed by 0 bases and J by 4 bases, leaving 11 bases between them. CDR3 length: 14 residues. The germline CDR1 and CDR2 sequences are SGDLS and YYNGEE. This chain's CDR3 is CASSVDAGPYEQYF. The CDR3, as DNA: TGTGCCAGCAGCGTAGATGCAGGTCCTTACGAGCAGTACTTC.

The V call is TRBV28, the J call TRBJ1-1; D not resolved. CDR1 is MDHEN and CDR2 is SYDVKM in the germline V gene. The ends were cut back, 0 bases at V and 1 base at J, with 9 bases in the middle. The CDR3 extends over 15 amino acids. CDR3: CASSLWGSRNTEAFF. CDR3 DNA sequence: TGTGCCAGCAGTTTATGGGGCAGCCGGAACACTGAAGCTTTCTTT.

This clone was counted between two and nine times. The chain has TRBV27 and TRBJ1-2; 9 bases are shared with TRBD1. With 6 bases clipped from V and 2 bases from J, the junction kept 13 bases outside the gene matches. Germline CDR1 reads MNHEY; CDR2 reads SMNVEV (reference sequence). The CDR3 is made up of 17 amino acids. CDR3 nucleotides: TGTGCCAGCAGCTTACGATTTGGGACAGGGAGAAACTATGGCTACACCTTC. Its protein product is CASSLRFGTGRNYGYTF.

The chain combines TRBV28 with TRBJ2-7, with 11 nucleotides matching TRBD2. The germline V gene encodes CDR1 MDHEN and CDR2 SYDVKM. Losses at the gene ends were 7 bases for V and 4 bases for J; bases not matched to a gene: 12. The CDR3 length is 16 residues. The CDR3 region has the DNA TGTGCCAGCACTCTAGGGGTAGCGGGAGGGATATACGAGCAGTACTTC. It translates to CASTLGVAGGIYEQYF.

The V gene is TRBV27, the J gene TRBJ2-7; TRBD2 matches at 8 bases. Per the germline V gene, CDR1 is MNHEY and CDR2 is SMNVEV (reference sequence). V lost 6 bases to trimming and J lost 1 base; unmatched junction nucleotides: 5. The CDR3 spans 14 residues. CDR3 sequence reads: CASRVAGYSYEQYF. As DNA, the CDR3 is TGTGCCAGCAGGGTAGCGGGGTATTCCTACGAGCAGTACTTC.

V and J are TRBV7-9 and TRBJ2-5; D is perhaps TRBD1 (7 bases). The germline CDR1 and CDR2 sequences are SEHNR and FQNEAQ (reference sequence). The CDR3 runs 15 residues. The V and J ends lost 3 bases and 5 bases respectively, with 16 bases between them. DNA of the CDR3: TGTGCCAGCAGCTTTAGCCAGGGGGGTGCCGAGACCCAGTACTTC. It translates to CASSFSQGGAETQYF.

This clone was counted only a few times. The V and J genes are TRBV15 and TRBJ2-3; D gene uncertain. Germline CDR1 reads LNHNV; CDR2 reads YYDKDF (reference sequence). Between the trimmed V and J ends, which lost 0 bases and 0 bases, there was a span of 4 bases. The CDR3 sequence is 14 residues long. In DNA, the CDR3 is TGTGCCACCAGCAGAGAACTGAGCACAGATACGCAGTATTTT. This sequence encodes CATSRELSTDTQYF.

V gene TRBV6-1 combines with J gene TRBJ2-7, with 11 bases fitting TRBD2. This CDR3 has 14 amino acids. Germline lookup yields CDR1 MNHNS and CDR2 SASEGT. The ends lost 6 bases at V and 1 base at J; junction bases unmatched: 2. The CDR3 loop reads CASRLAGGSYEQYF. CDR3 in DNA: TGTGCCAGCAGGCTAGCGGGAGGATCCTACGAGCAGTACTTC.

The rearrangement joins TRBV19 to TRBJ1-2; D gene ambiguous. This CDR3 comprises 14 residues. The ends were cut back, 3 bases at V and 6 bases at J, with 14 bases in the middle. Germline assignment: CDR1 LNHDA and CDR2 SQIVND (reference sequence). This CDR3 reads CASSIRTETNGYTF. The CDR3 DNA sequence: TGTGCCAGTAGTATCAGAACAGAAACCAATGGCTACACCTTC.

CDR3 DNA: TGTGCCAGCAGCCCCGGGACTATGGCCTACGAGCAGTACTTC. Translated: CASSPGTMAYEQYF. The chain combines TRBV13 with TRBJ2-7; 7 bases align to TRBD2. This CDR3 contains 14 residues. Germline V gives CDR1 PRHDT, CDR2 FYEKMQ (reference sequence). After removal of 5 bases from V and 2 bases from J, the junction contained 6 bases not matched to a gene.

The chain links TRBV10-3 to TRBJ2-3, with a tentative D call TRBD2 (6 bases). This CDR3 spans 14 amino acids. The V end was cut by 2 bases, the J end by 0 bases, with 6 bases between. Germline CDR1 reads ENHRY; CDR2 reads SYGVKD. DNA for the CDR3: TGTGCCATCAGTGAGCGGGGGAGCACAGATACGCAGTATTTT. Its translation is CAISERGSTDTQYF.

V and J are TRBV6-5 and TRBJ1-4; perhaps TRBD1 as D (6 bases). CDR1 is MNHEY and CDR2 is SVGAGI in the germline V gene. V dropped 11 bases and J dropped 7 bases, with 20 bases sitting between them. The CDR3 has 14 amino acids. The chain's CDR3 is CASKGGGAGEKLFF. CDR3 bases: TGTGCCTCAAAGGGGGGGGGAGCGGGTGAAAAACTGTTTTTT.

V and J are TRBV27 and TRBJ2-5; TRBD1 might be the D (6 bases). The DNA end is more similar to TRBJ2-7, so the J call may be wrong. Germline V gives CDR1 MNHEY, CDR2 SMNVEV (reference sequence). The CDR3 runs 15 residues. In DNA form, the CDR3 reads TGTGCCAGCAGTTCTACCGGGACACAAAGCTACGAGCAGTACTTC. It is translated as CASSSTGTQSYEQYF.

The CDR3 coding sequence is TGTGCCAGCAGACCAACAGGGGGCAGGATCAACGAGCAGTACTTC. It specifies CASRPTGGRINEQYF. The chain carries TRBV11-2 and TRBJ2-7; TRBD1 matches 9 bases. The germline CDR1 and CDR2 sequences are SGHAT and FQNNGV. The CDR3 covers 15 residues. V shed 6 bases, J shed 5 bases, and the junction held 11 bases outside the gene matches.